This is a list of T cell receptor beta chains from one sample in a study of OX40 agonist ivuxolimab in advanced cancers. The protocol was immunoSEQ multiplex PCR, while the TCRdb copy is restricted to in-frame clones and leaves out a portion. The table lists some 45,000 clones, around 85% of them singletons, with 30% to 45% in the top ten. This material consisted of CD4+ or CD8+ T cells sorted from blood, taken in a trial of the OX40 agonist ivuxolimab. These receptors were taken from an adult with an advanced solid tumor such as melanoma, head and neck, liver or kidney cancer. The CDR3 runs from the conserved cysteine through the conserved F or W. The order of the fields is D gene, V gene, J gene, clone size, CDR3 length, CDR3 protein, CDR3 DNA. The D gene is left open where the match is weak. Not every row has a clone size; where given, it reads once, few, many or a size class.

D: -; V: TRBV2; J: TRBJ2-2; size: -; length: 13; CDR3: CASSLGITGELFF; DNA: TGTGCCAGCAGTCTAGGTATTACCGGGGAGCTGTTTTTT
D: -; V: TRBV6-1; J: TRBJ1-5; size: once; length: 15; CDR3: CASSLQGYSNQPQHF; DNA: TGTGCCAGCAGTCTACAGGGATATAGCAATCAGCCCCAGCATTTT
D: TRBD1; V: TRBV7-3; J: TRBJ1-6; size: -; length: 18; CDR3: CASWSGTVFYWDNSPLHF; DNA: TGTGCCAGCTGGTCCGGGACAGTCTTTTATTGGGATAATTCACCCCTCCACTTT
D: TRBD2; V: TRBV19; J: TRBJ2-5; size: -; length: 14; CDR3: CASSSTSGVETQYF; DNA: TGTGCCAGTAGTTCCACTAGCGGCGTAGAGACCCAGTACTTC
D: TRBD2; V: TRBV5-4; J: TRBJ2-3; size: -; length: 17; CDR3: CASSLVPGLAGVDTQYF; DNA: TGTGCCAGCAGCTTGGTCCCGGGACTAGCGGGAGTAGATACGCAGTATTTT
D: TRBD2; V: TRBV5-1; J: TRBJ2-1; size: -; length: 15; CDR3: CASSLGGGDFNEQFF; DNA: TGCGCCAGCAGCTTGGGCGGGGGGGACTTCAATGAGCAGTTCTTC
D: -; V: TRBV27; J: TRBJ2-3; size: few; length: 15; CDR3: CASSLFSGRDNTQYF; DNA: TGTGCCAGCAGTTTATTTTCGGGCAGGGACAATACGCAGTATTTT
D: -; V: TRBV6-6; J: TRBJ1-1; size: -; length: 16; CDR3: CASSYSDTGEGTEAFF; DNA: TGTGCCAGCAGTTACTCCGATACAGGAGAGGGCACTGAAGCTTTCTTT
D: -; V: TRBV27; J: TRBJ2-1; size: -; length: 15; CDR3: CASSLYQSSYNEQFF; DNA: TGTGCCAGCAGTTTATACCAGAGCTCCTACAATGAGCAGTTCTTC
D: -; V: TRBV4-2; J: TRBJ2-1; size: -; length: 11; CDR3: CASSLGREQFF; DNA: TGTGCCTCGAGCTTGGGGCGTGAGCAGTTCTTC
D: -; V: TRBV6-1; J: TRBJ1-5; size: few; length: 13; CDR3: CASSEARNQPQHF; DNA: TGTGCCAGCAGTGAGGCACGTAATCAGCCCCAGCATTTT
D: TRBD2; V: TRBV29-1; J: TRBJ2-1; size: -; length: 13; CDR3: CSVLSGRLNEQFF; DNA: TGCAGCGTTCTAAGCGGGAGATTGAATGAGCAGTTCTTC
D: -; V: TRBV6-5; J: TRBJ1-1; size: -; length: 15; CDR3: CASSSPGRGSTEAFF; DNA: TGTGCCAGCAGTTCTCCCGGGAGGGGCTCCACTGAAGCTTTCTTT
D: -; V: TRBV27; J: TRBJ2-2; size: -; length: 17; CDR3: CASSPPSLGVNTGELFF; DNA: TGTGCCAGCAGTCCACCCTCGTTAGGGGTGAACACCGGGGAGCTGTTTTTT
D: -; V: TRBV30; J: TRBJ2-1; size: -; length: 15; CDR3: CAWSGSGLSYNEQFF; DNA: TGTGCCTGGAGCGGTAGCGGTCTTTCCTACAATGAGCAGTTCTTC
D: TRBD2; V: TRBV7-3; J: TRBJ2-7; size: -; length: 15; CDR3: CAREGNGEGSYEQYF; DNA: TGTGCCAGGGAGGGGAACGGGGAGGGATCCTACGAGCAGTACTTC
D: -; V: TRBV5-1; J: TRBJ2-5; size: -; length: 13; CDR3: CASSLAGDETQYF; DNA: TGCGCCAGCAGCTTGGCAGGGGACGAGACCCAGTACTTC
D: TRBD2; V: TRBV7-8; J: TRBJ2-1; size: -; length: 17; CDR3: CASSLGPSGATYNEQFF; DNA: TGTGCCAGCAGCTTAGGACCTAGCGGGGCTACCTACAATGAGCAGTTCTTC
D: -; V: TRBV1; J: TRBJ2-1; size: -; length: 16; CDR3: CTSSQTGTGDRGEQFF; DNA: TGCACCAGCAGCCAGACCGGGACAGGGGATCGAGGTGAGCAGTTCTTC
D: TRBD1; V: TRBV28; J: TRBJ2-1; size: once; length: 15; CDR3: CASSRTGAVYNEQFF; DNA: TGTGCCAGCAGCAGGACAGGAGCCGTTTACAATGAGCAGTTCTTC
D: -; V: TRBV6-1; J: TRBJ2-3; size: -; length: 14; CDR3: CASLMGLHTDTQYF; DNA: TGTGCCAGCTTAATGGGCTTACACACAGATACGCAGTATTTT
D: -; V: TRBV15; J: TRBJ1-1; size: -; length: 14; CDR3: CATSRQYMNTEAFF; DNA: TGTGCCACCAGCCGACAGTACATGAACACTGAAGCTTTCTTT
D: TRBD1; V: TRBV7-6; J: TRBJ2-7; size: -; length: 13; CDR3: CASSLGQVVEQYF; DNA: TGTGCCAGCAGTCTGGGACAGGTGGTGGAGCAGTACTTC
D: TRBD1; V: TRBV5-4; J: TRBJ1-2; size: -; length: 14; CDR3: CASSLGGQKDFRTF; DNA: TGTGCCAGCAGCTTGGGGGGACAGAAGGACTTTCGCACCTTC
D: -; V: TRBV7-9; J: TRBJ2-3; size: once; length: 11; CDR3: CASSQGDTQYF; DNA: TGTGCCAGCAGCCAGGGGGATACGCAGTATTTT
D: TRBD1; V: TRBV19; J: TRBJ2-2; size: -; length: 16; CDR3: CASSIGRDRGPGELFF; DNA: TGTGCCAGTAGTATAGGGAGGGACAGGGGCCCCGGGGAGCTGTTTTTT
D: TRBD2; V: TRBV2; J: TRBJ2-3; size: -; length: 16; CDR3: CASITGTSGSGDTQYF; DNA: TGTGCCAGCATTACCGGGACTAGCGGGAGTGGAGATACGCAGTATTTT
D: -; V: TRBV21-1; J: TRBJ1-5; size: -; length: 14; CDR3: CASSKGGERQPQHF; DNA: TGTGCCAGCAGCAAAGGGGGGGAGCGGCAGCCCCAGCATTTT
D: -; V: TRBV9; J: TRBJ2-1; size: -; length: 13; CDR3: CASSVQGGNEQFF; DNA: TGTGCCAGCAGCGTACAGGGAGGCAATGAGCAGTTCTTC
D: -; V: TRBV7-7; J: TRBJ2-5; size: -; length: 15; CDR3: CASSLWSGREETQYF; DNA: TGTGCCAGCAGCTTATGGTCCGGGCGAGAAGAGACCCAGTACTTC
D: -; V: TRBV7-3; J: TRBJ2-7; size: -; length: 14; CDR3: CASSSDYPSYEQYF; DNA: TGTGCCAGCAGCTCGGACTACCCCTCCTACGAGCAGTACTTC
D: TRBD1; V: TRBV29-1; J: TRBJ2-2; size: -; length: 14; CDR3: CSVRGTGTAGELFF; DNA: TGCAGCGTACGCGGGACAGGGACGGCCGGGGAGCTGTTTTTT
D: -; V: TRBV11-2; J: TRBJ2-7; size: -; length: 15; CDR3: CASSLGLARGNEQYF; DNA: TGTGCCAGCAGCTTAGGGCTAGCGAGAGGGAACGAGCAGTACTTC
D: TRBD2; V: TRBV13; J: TRBJ2-7; size: -; length: 16; CDR3: CASSRGTGTSVYEQYF; DNA: TGCGCCAGCAGCAGGGGAACCGGGACTAGCGTGTACGAGCAGTACTTC
D: -; V: TRBV4-1; J: TRBJ2-1; size: few; length: 19; CDR3: CASSRSPSYRQSSYNEQFF; DNA: TGCGCCAGCAGCCGCTCCCCCTCGTACCGACAGAGCTCCTACAATGAGCAGTTCTTC
D: -; V: TRBV30; J: TRBJ1-5; size: -; length: 13; CDR3: CAWTRDSNQPQHF; DNA: TGTGCCTGGACTCGGGACTCCAATCAGCCCCAGCATTTT
D: -; V: TRBV5-1; J: TRBJ2-5; size: -; length: 15; CDR3: CASSSPGTASETQYF; DNA: TGCGCCAGCAGCTCCCCCGGGACTGCCTCGGAGACCCAGTACTTC
D: -; V: TRBV11-2; J: TRBJ2-3; size: -; length: 15; CDR3: CASSSFTVGTDTQYF; DNA: TGTGCCAGCAGCTCATTCACAGTGGGCACAGATACGCAGTATTTT
D: -; V: TRBV5-6; J: TRBJ1-1; size: -; length: 14; CDR3: CASSRTGIGTEAFF; DNA: TGTGCCAGCAGCCGAACGGGAATAGGGACTGAAGCTTTCTTT
D: -; V: TRBV5-4; J: TRBJ1-1; size: -; length: 14; CDR3: CASSLTGGTTEAFF; DNA: TGTGCCAGCAGCCTGACAGGCGGGACCACTGAAGCTTTCTTT
D: -; V: TRBV7-9; J: TRBJ2-2; size: -; length: 12; CDR3: CASSLAAGELFF; DNA: TGTGCCAGCAGCTTAGCAGCCGGGGAGCTGTTTTTT
D: TRBD1; V: TRBV4-1; J: TRBJ2-7; size: -; length: 13; CDR3: CASSQLGTEREYF; DNA: TGCGCCAGCAGCCAATTAGGGACAGAAAGGGAGTACTTC
D: -; V: TRBV5-1; J: TRBJ2-3; size: -; length: 11; CDR3: CASSLTDTQYF; DNA: TGCGCCAGCAGCCTCACAGATACGCAGTATTTT
D: -; V: TRBV7-2; J: TRBJ1-1; size: -; length: 14; CDR3: CASSLGRANTEAFF; DNA: TGTGCCAGCAGCTTAGGCCGGGCCAACACTGAAGCTTTCTTT
D: -; V: TRBV5-1; J: TRBJ1-3; size: -; length: 14; CDR3: CASSPGKNGNTIYF; DNA: TGCGCCAGCAGCCCGGGGAAAAATGGAAACACCATATATTTT
D: -; V: TRBV28; J: TRBJ1-2; size: -; length: 13; CDR3: CASSLGRGEGYTF; DNA: TGTGCCAGCAGCTTGGGCAGGGGTGAAGGCTACACCTTC
D: TRBD2; V: TRBV7-6; J: TRBJ2-3; size: -; length: 16; CDR3: CASSLNAGGLADTQYF; DNA: TGTGCCAGCAGCTTAAATGCGGGGGGGCTTGCAGATACGCAGTATTTT
D: TRBD1; V: TRBV7-2; J: TRBJ2-5; size: -; length: 16; CDR3: CASSLLRDRGQETQYF; DNA: TGTGCCAGCAGCTTATTGCGGGACAGGGGCCAAGAGACCCAGTACTTC
D: -; V: TRBV19; J: TRBJ2-7; size: -; length: 14; CDR3: CASSRVRGAYEQYF; DNA: TGTGCCAGTAGTAGAGTGCGGGGAGCCTACGAGCAGTACTTC
D: -; V: TRBV19; J: TRBJ1-3; size: -; length: 14; CDR3: CASSIGTSGNTIYF; DNA: TGTGCCAGTAGTATCGGGACCTCTGGAAACACCATATATTTT
D: TRBD2; V: TRBV28; J: TRBJ2-3; size: -; length: 15; CDR3: CASSLGTSGRDTQYF; DNA: TGTGCCAGCAGTTTAGGGACTAGCGGGAGGGATACGCAGTATTTT
D: TRBD2; V: TRBV5-1; J: TRBJ2-3; size: -; length: 15; CDR3: CASSFGTSVEDTQYF; DNA: TGCGCCAGCAGCTTCGGGACTAGCGTGGAAGATACGCAGTATTTT
D: -; V: TRBV19; J: TRBJ1-1; size: -; length: 14; CDR3: CASSIPNRDTEAFF; DNA: TGTGCCAGTAGTATCCCCAATCGAGACACTGAAGCTTTCTTT
D: -; V: TRBV7-9; J: TRBJ2-1; size: -; length: 12; CDR3: CASSFVVHEQFF; DNA: TGTGCCAGCAGCTTTGTAGTTCATGAGCAGTTCTTC